Detailed here is one T cell receptor (beta chain). The antigen is unknown. These data belong to a study of long-term antiretroviral therapy in people with HIV. The CDR3 has 15 residues. The V gene lost 4 bases and the J gene lost 6 bases, with 13 bases spanning the gap. Per the germline V gene, CDR1 is MGHRA and CDR2 is YSYEKL. Runs used v3.0 of the immunoSEQ assay and were done at survey level. Some clones are missing from TCRdb's copy, which holds only in-frame ones; the method was immunoSEQ multiplex PCR. This sample has approximately 20,000 clones, with around 78% found just once. Overall study findings and caveats: Before ART, certain clones expanded, and these dominated the repertoire at all time points.

The chain employs TRBV4-1 and TRBJ1-6; D unresolved. This TCR was recovered from a man in his forties or fifties with HIV. This material consisted of unsorted PBMCs, taken 2.2 years after starting antiretroviral therapy. Written as DNA, the CDR3 is TGCGCCAGCAGCCCGACAAGATCCCTTAATTCACCCCTCCACTTT. Translating it yields CASSPTRSLNSPLHF.